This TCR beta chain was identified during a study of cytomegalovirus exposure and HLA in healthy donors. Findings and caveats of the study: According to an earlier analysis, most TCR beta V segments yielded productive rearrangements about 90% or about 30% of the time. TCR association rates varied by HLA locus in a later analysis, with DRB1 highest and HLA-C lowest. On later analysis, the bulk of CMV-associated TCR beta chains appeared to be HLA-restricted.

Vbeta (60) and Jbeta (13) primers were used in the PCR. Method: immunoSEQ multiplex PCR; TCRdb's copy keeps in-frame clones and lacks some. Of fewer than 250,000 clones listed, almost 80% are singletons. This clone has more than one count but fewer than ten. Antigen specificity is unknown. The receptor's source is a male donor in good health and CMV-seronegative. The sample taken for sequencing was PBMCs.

For the CDR3, the DNA is TGTGCCAGCAGCCCCTTGGACAGGGGGGACTATGGCTACACCTTC. It encodes CASSPLDRGDYGYTF. The chain couples TRBV7-6 to TRBJ1-2, with TRBD1 matching over 10 bases. The V and J ends lost 5 bases and 3 bases, in that order; junction bases with no gene match: 6. There are 15 residues in the CDR3. The V gene's germline CDR1 is SGHVS and CDR2 FNYEAQ. The variable domain in full, completed from reference TRBV7-6 and TRBJ1-2, reads GAGVSQSPRYKVTKRGQDVALRCDPISGHVSLYWYRQALGQGPEFLTYFNYEAQQDKSGLPNDRFSAERPEGSISTLTIQRTEQRDSAMYRCASSPLDRGDYGYTFGSGTRLTVV.